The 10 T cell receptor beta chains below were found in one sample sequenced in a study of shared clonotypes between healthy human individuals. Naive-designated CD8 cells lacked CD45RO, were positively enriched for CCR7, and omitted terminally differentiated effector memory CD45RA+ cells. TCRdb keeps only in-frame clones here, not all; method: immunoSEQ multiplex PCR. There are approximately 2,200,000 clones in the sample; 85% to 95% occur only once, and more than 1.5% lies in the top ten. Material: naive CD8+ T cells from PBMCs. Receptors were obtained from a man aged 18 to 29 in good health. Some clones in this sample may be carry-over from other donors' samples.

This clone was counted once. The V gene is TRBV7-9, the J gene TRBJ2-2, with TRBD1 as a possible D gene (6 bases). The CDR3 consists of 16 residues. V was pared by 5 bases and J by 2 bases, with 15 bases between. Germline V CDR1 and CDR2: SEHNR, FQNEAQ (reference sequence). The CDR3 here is CASSQPGQRNTGELFF. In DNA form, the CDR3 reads TGTGCCAGCAGCCAACCCGGACAGAGAAACACCGGGGAGCTGTTTTTT.

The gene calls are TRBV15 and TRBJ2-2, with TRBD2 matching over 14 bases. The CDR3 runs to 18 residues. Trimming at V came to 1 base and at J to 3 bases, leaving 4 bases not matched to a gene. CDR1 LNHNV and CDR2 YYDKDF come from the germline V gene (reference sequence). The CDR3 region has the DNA TGTGCCACCAGCAGAGGACTAGCGGGAGGGCCTCACACCGGGGAGCTGTTTTTT. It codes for CATSRGLAGGPHTGELFF. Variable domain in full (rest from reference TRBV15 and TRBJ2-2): DAMVIQNPRYQVTQFGKPVTLSCSQTLNHNVMYWYQQKSSQAPKLLFHYYDKDFNNEADTPDNFQSRRPNTSFCFLDIRSPGLGDTAMYLCATSRGLAGGPHTGELFFGEGSRLTVL.

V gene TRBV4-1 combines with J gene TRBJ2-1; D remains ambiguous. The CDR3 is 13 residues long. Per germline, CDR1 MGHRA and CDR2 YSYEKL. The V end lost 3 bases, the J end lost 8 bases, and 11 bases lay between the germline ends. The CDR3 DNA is TGCGCCAGCAGCCAGATTACTGTCGATGAGCAGTTCTTC. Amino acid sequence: CASSQITVDEQFF.

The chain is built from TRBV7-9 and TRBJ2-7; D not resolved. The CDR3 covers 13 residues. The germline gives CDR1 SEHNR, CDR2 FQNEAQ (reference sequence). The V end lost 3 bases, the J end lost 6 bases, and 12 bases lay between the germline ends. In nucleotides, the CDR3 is TGTGCCAGCAGCTTGTCCCGCATGGGCGAGCAGTACTTC. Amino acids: CASSLSRMGEQYF. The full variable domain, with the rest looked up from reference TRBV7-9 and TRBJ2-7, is DTGVSQNPRHKITKRGQNVTFRCDPISEHNRLYWYRQTLGQGPEFLTYFQNEAQLEKSRLLSDRFSAERPKGSFSTLEIQRTEQGDSAMYLCASSLSRMGEQYFGPGTRLTVT.

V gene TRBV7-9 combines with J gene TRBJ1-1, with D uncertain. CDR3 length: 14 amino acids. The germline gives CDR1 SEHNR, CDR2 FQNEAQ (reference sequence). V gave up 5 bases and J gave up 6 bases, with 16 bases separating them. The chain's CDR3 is CASSPRTAFPEAFF. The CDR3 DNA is TGTGCCAGCAGCCCGCGGACCGCCTTCCCTGAAGCTTTCTTT. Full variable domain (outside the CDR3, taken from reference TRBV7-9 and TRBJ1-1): DTGVSQNPRHKITKRGQNVTFRCDPISEHNRLYWYRQTLGQGPEFLTYFQNEAQLEKSRLLSDRFSAERPKGSFSTLEIQRTEQGDSAMYLCASSPRTAFPEAFFGQGTRLTVV.

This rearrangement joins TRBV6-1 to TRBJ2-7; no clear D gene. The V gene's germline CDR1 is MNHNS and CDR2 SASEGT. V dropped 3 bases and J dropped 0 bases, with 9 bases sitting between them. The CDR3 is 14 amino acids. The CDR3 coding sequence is TGTGCCAGCAGTGATCCGATTAACTCCTACGAGCAGTACTTC. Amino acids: CASSDPINSYEQYF.

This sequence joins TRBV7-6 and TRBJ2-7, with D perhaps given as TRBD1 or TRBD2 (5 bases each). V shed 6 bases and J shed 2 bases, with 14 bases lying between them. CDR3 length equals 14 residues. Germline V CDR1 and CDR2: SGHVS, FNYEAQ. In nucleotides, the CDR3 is TGTGCCAGCAGGGACCGGGACCGACCCTACGAGCAGTACTTC. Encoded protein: CASRDRDRPYEQYF.

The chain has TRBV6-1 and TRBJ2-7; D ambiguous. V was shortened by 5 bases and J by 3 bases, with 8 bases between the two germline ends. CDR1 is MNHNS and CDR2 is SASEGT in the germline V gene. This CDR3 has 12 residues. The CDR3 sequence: CASSTNSYEQYF. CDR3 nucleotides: TGTGCCAGCAGTACTAACAGCTACGAGCAGTACTTC.

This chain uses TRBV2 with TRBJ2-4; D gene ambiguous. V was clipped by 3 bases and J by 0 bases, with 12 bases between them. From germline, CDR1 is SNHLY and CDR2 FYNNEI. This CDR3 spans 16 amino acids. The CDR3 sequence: CASSEKWLLAKNIQYF. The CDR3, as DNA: TGTGCCAGCAGTGAGAAGTGGTTACTAGCCAAAAACATTCAGTACTTC.

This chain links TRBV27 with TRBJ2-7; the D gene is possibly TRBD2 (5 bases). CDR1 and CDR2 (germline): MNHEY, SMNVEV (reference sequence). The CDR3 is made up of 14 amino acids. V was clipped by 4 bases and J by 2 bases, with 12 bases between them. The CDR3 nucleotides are TGTGCCAGCAGTTATAGCGATACGGCCTACGAGCAGTACTTC. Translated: CASSYSDTAYEQYF.